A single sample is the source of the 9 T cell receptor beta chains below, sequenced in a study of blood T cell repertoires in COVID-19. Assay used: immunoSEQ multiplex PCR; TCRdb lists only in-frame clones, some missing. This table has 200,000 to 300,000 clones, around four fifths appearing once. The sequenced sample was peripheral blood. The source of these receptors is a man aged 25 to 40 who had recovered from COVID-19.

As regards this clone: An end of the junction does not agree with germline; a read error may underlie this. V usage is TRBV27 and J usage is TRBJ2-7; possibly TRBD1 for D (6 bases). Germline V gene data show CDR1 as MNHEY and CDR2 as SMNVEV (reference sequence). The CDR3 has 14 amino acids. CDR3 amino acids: CASRIIRGSSEQYF. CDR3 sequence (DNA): TGTGCCAGCAGAATAATCAGGGGATCCTCCGAGCAGTACTTC.

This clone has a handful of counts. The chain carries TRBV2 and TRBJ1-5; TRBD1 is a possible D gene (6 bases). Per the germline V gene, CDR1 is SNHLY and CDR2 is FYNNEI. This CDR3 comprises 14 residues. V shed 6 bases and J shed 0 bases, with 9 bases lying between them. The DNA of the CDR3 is TGTGCCAGCAGGGGGGACACTAGCAATCAGCCCCAGCATTTT. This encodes CASRGDTSNQPQHF.

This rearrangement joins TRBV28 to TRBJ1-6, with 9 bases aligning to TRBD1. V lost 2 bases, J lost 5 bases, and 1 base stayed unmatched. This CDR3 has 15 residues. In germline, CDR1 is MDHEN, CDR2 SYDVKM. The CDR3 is CASSLGTGNNSPLHF. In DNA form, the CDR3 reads TGTGCCAGCAGTTTAGGGACAGGGAATAATTCACCCCTCCACTTT.

The CDR3, as DNA: TGTGCCAGCTCACCAAGGGACAGGGATCAGCCCCAGCATTTT. This sequence encodes CASSPRDRDQPQHF. The chain uses TRBV18 and TRBJ1-5; 9 bases fit TRBD1. Germline CDR1 KGHSH, CDR2 LQKENI. J lost 5 bases, V lost 2 bases, and 1 base had no gene match. The CDR3 extends over 14 amino acids.

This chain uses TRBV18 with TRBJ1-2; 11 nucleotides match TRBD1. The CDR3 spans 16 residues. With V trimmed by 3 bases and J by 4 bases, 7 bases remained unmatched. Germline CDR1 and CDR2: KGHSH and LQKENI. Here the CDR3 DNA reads TGTGCCAGCTCACCTGATGGACAGGGGGCCGTCTATGGCTACACCTTC. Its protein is CASSPDGQGAVYGYTF.

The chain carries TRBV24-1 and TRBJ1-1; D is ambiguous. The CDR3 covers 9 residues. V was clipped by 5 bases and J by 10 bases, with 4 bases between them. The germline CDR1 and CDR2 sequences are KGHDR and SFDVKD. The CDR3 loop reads CATSAGAFF. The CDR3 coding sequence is TGTGCCACCAGTGCCGGAGCTTTCTTT.

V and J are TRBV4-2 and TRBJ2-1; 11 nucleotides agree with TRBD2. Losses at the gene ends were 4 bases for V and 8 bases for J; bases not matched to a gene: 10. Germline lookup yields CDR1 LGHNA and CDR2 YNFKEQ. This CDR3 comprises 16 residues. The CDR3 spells CASSPLAGGPSHEQFF. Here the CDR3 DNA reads TGTGCCAGCAGCCCATTAGCGGGGGGGCCTAGCCATGAGCAGTTCTTC.

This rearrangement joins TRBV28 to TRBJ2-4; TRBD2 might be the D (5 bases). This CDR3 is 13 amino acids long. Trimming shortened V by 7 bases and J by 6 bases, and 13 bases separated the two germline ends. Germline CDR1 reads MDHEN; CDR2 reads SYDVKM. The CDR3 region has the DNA TGTGCCAGCACCACGAGGGCCGGAAACATTCAGTACTTC. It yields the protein CASTTRAGNIQYF.

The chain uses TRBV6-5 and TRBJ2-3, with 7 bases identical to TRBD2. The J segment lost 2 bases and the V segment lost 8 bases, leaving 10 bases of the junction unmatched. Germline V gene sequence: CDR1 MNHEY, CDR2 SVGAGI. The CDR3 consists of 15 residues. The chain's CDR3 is CASQRMGGTTDTQYF. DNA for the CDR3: TGTGCCAGCCAAAGGATGGGGGGGACCACAGATACGCAGTATTTT.